This section outlines one T cell receptor (beta chain) sequence together with its context. Germline V gene sequence: CDR1 SEHNR, CDR2 FQNEAQ (reference sequence). This CDR3 region has 16 residues. The V segment lost 4 bases and the J segment 8 bases; nucleotides outside the gene matches: 10. Authors' data handling: Nucleated cell number was recorded as an estimate derived from reference gene primer amplification. Here immunoSEQ multiplex PCR was the method, and the copy in TCRdb shows in-frame clones only, minus some. V, J and clone size derive from that table, while D and trimming were established from the DNA sequence. The sample yields under 300,000 clones, roughly 86% seen once. This specimen comes from a study of blood T cell repertoires in COVID-19. Across the whole study: The United States, Italy and Spain supplied acute and convalescent COVID-19 samples. From T cells, B-cell-depleted T cells, or PBMCs came the material, which was cDNA or gDNA.

Participant-given clinical history determined each cohort assignment. This TCR came from a woman in her thirties who had recovered from COVID-19. V is TRBV7-9 and J is TRBJ1-4, with 10 nucleotides matching TRBD1. Sequenced material: PBMCs or T cells enriched from blood (not recorded which). The CDR3 protein is CASSSTTGGEIEKLFF. Written as DNA, the CDR3 is TGTGCCAGCAGCTCCACGACAGGGGGCGAAATCGAAAAACTGTTTTTT. The whole variable domain, filled in from reference TRBV7-9 and TRBJ1-4, reads DTGVSQNPRHKITKRGQNVTFRCDPISEHNRLYWYRQTLGQGPEFLTYFQNEAQLEKSRLLSDRFSAERPKGSFSTLEIQRTEQGDSAMYLCASSSTTGGEIEKLFFGSGTQLSVL.